This T cell receptor beta chain was documented in a study of blood T cells in healthy people across ages. Study-wide findings and caveats: Unsorted PBMCs prevented conclusive naive versus antigen-experienced comparison. In the absence of known donor CMV status, changes in expanded clonotypes were possibly confounded.

This clonotype has ten or more counts. Its antigen is not known. The use of a sample-barcoded 5' primer and a J-beta primer mix characterized a second PCR of about 7 to 12 cycles. From the 5' RACE reads, TCRdb called clonotypes with MiXCR, one entry per CDR3 protein. The sample shows hundreds of thousands of distinct CDR3 sequences, 29% of them seen only once. This CDR3 is 16 amino acids long. The V end was cut by 6 bases, the J end by 0 bases, with 16 bases between. Sequenced sample: blood. The source is a woman at least 80 years old in good health. The rearrangement uses TRBV12-3 or TRBV12-4 and TRBJ2-3; D is uncertain. The CDR3 nucleotides read TGTGCCAGCAGGGCCAGGTTTTACCCTAGCACAGATACGCAGTATTTT. This gives the protein CASRARFYPSTDTQYF.